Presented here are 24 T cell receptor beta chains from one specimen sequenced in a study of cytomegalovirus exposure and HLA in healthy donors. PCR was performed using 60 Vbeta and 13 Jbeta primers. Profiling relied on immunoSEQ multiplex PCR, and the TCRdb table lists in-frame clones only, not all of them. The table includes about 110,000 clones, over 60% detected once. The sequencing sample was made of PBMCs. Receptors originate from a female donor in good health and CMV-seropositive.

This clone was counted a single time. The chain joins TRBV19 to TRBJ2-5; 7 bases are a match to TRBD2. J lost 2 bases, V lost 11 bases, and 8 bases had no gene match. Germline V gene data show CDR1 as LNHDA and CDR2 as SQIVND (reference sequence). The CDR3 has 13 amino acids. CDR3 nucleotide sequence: TGTGCCGCTTCCGCTAGCGGACAAGAGACCCAGTACTTC. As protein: CAASASGQETQYF. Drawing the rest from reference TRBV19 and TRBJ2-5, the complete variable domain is DGGITQSPKYLFRKEGQNVTLSCEQNLNHDAMYWYRQDPGQGLRLIYYSQIVNDFQKGDIAEGYSVSREKKESFPLTVTSAQKNPTAFYLCAASASGQETQYFGPGTRLLVL.

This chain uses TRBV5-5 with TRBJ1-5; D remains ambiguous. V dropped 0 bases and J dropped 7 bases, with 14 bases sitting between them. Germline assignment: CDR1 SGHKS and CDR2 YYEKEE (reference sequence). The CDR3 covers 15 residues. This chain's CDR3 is CASSLDPLRGQPQHF. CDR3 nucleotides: TGTGCCAGCAGCTTGGACCCGCTCCGCGGGCAGCCCCAGCATTTT. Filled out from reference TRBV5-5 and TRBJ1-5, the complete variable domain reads DAGVTQSPTHLIKTRGQQVTLRCSPISGHKSVSWYQQVLGQGPQFIFQYYEKEERGRGNFPDRFSARQFPNYSSELNVNALLLGDSALYLCASSLDPLRGQPQHFGDGTRLSIL.

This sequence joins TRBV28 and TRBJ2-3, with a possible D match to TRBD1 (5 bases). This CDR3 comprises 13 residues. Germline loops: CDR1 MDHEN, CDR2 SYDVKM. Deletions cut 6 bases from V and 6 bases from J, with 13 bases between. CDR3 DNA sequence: TGTGCCAGCAGCCCATCCGGACACGATACGCAGTATTTT. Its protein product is CASSPSGHDTQYF.

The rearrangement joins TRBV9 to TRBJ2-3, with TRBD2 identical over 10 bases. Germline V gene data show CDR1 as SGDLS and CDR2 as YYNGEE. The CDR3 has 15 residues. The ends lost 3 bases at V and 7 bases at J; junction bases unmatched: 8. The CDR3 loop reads CASSARSGRGYTQYF. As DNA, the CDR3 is TGTGCCAGCAGCGCACGGAGCGGGAGGGGGTATACGCAGTATTTT. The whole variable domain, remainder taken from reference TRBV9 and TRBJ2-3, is DSGVTQTPKHLITATGQRVTLRCSPRSGDLSVYWYQQSLDQGLQFLIQYYNGEERAKGNILERFSAQQFPDLHSELNLSSLELGDSALYFCASSARSGRGYTQYFGPGTRLTVL.

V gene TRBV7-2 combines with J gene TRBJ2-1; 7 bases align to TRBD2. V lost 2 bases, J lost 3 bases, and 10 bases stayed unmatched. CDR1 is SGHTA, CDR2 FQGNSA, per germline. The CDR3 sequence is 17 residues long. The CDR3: CASSLRAGQGLYNEQFF. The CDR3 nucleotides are TGTGCCAGCAGCTTAAGAGCGGGGCAGGGCCTCTACAATGAGCAGTTCTTC.

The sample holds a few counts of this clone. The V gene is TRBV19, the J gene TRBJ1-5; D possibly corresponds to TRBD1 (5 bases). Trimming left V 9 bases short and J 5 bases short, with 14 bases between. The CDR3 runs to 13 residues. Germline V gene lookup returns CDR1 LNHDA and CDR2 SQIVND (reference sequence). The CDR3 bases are TGTGCCAGCTCAGACAGTCTTCATCAGCCCCAGCATTTT. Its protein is CASSDSLHQPQHF.

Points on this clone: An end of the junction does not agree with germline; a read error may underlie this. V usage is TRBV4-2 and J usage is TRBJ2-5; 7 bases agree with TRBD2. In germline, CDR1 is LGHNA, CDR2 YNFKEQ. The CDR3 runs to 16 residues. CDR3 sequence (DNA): TGTGCCAGCAACCAAGAATGGTCTAGCGGCTCCGAGACCCAGTACTTC. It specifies CASNQEWSSGSETQYF.

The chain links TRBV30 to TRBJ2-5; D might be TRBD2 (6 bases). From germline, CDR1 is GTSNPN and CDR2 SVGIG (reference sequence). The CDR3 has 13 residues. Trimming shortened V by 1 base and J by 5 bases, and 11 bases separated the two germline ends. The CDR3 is CAWSGSGRETQYF. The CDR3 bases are TGTGCCTGGAGTGGAAGCGGGCGGGAGACCCAGTACTTC. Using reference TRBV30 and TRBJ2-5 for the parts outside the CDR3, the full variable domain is SQTIHQWPATLVQPVGSPLSLECTVEGTSNPNLYWYRQAAGRGLQLLFYSVGIGQISSEVPQNLSASRPQDRQFILSSKKLLLSDSGFYLCAWSGSGRETQYFGPGTRLLVL.

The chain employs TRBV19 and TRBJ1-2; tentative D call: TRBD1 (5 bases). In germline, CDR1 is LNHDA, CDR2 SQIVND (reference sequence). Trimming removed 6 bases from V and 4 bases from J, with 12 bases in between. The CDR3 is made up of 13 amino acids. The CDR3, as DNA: TGTGCCAGTAGCCAAACAGGCCTCTATGGCTACACCTTC. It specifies CASSQTGLYGYTF.

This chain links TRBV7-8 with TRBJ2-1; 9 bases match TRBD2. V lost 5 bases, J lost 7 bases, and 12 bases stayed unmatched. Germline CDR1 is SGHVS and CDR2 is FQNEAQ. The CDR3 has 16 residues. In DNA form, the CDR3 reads TGTGCCAGCAGCGTGGTGTTGCGGGGGGGCACAAATGAGCAGTTCTTC. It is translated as CASSVVLRGGTNEQFF.

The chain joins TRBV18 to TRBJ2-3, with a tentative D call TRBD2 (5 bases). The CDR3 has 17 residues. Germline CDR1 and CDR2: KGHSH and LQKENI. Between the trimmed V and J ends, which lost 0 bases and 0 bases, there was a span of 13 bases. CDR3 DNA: TGTGCCAGCTCACCACCCTTAGGAGGATATAGCACAGATACGCAGTATTTT. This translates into CASSPPLGGYSTDTQYF.

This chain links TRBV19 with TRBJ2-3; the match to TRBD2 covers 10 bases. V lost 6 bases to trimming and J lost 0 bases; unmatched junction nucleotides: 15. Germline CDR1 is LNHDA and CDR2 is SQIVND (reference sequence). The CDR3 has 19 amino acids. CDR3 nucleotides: TGTGCCAGTAGCCCGCCGCCGGGACTAGCGAGAACTAGCACAGATACGCAGTATTTT. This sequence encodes CASSPPPGLARTSTDTQYF.

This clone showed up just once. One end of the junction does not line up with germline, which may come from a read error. The CDR3 reads CASSLGQARNIQYF. CDR3 in DNA: TGCGCCAGCAGCTTGGGACAGGCCAGAAACATTCAGTACTTC. The genes are TRBV5-1 and TRBJ2-4; maybe TRBD1 (6 bases). CDR3 length: 14 amino acids. In germline, CDR1 is SGHRS, CDR2 YFSETQ.

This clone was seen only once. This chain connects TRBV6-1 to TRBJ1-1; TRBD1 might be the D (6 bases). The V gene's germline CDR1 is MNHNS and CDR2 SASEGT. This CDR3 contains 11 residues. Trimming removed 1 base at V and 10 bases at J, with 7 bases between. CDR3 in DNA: TGTGCCAGCAGTGAAGTAGGGGGAGCTTTCTTT. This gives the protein CASSEVGGAFF.

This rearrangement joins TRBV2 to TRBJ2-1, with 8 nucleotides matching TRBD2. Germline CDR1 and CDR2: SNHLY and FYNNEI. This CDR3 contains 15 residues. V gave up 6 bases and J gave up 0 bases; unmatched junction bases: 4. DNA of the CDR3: TGTGCCAGCAGGCGGGAGGCCGCCTCCTACAATGAGCAGTTCTTC. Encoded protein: CASRREAASYNEQFF.

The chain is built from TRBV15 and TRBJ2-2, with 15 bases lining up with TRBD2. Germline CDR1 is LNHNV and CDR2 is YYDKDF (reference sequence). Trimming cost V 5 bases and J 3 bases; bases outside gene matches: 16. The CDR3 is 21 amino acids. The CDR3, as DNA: TGTGCCACCAGCGGAAGTGGACGGACTAGCGGGAGGGCCCTCGACACCGGGGAGCTGTTTTTT. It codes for CATSGSGRTSGRALDTGELFF. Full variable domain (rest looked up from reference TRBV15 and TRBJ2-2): DAMVIQNPRYQVTQFGKPVTLSCSQTLNHNVMYWYQQKSSQAPKLLFHYYDKDFNNEADTPDNFQSRRPNTSFCFLDIRSPGLGDTAMYLCATSGSGRTSGRALDTGELFFGEGSRLTVL.

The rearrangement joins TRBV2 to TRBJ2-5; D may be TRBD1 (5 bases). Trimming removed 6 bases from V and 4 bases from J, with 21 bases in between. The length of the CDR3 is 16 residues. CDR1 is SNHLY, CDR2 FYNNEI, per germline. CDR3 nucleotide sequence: TGTGCCAGCAGCGTAAAATGGGGCAGGTCTGGAGAGACCCAGTACTTC. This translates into CASSVKWGRSGETQYF. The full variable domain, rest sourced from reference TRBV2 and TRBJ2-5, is EPEVTQTPSHQVTQMGQEVILRCVPISNHLYFYWYRQILGQKVEFLVSFYNNEISEKSEIFDDQFSVERPDGSNFTLKIRSTKLEDSAMYFCASSVKWGRSGETQYFGPGTRLLVL.

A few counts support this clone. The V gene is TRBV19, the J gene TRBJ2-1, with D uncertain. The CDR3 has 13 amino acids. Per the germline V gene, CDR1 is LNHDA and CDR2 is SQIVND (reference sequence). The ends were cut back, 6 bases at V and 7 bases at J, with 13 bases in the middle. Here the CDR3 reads CASREGRLNEQFF. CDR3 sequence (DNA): TGTGCCAGTAGAGAAGGTCGACTTAATGAGCAGTTCTTC.

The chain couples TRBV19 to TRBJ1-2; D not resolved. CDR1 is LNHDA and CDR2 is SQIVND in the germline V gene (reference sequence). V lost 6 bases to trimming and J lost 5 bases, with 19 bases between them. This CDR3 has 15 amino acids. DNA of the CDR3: TGTGCCAGTAGATCCCCAGGAGGTTCTAGGTATGGCTACACCTTC. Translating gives CASRSPGGSRYGYTF.

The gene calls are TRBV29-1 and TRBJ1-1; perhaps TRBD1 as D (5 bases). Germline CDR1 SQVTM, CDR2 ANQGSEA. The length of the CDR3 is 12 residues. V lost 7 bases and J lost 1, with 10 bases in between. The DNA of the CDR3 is TGCAGCGCCGGGAGGGGGAACACTGAAGCTTTCTTT. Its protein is CSAGRGNTEAFF.

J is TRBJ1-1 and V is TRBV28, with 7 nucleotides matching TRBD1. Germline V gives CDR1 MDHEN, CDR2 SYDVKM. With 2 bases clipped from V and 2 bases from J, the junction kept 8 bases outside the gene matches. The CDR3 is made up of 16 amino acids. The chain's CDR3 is CASSLVGQGVNTEAFF. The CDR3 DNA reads TGTGCCAGCAGTTTAGTGGGGCAGGGGGTTAACACTGAAGCTTTCTTT.

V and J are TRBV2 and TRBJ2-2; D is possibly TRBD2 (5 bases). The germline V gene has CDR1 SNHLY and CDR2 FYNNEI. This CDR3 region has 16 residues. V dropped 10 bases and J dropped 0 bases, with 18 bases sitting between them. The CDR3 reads CAISTAYGANTGELFF. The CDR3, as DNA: TGTGCCATTTCTACGGCTTACGGGGCGAACACCGGGGAGCTGTTTTTT.

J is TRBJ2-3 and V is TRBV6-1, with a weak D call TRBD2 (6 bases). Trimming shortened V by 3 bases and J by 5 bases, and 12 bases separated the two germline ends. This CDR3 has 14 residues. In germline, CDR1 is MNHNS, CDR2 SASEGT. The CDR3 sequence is CASSDPGRGDTQYF. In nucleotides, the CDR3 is TGTGCCAGCAGTGATCCCGGGAGAGGAGATACGCAGTATTTT.

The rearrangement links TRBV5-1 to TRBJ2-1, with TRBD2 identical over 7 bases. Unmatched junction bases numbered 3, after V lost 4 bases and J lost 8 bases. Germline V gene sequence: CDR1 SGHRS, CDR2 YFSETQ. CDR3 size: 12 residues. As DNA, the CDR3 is TGCGCCAGCAGCCCCAGCGGGGATGAGCAGTTCTTC. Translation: CASSPSGDEQFF.